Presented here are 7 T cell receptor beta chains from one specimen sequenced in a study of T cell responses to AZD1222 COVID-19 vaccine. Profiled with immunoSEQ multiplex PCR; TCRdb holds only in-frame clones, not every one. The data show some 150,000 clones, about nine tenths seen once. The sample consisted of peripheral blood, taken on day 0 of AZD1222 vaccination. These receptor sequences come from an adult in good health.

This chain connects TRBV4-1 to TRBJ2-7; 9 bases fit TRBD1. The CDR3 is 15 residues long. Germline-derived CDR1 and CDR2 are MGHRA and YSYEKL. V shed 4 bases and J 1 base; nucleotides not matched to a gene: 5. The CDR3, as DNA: TGCGCCAGCAGCCCGTGGACAGGGGAATCCTACGAGCAGTACTTC. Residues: CASSPWTGESYEQYF.

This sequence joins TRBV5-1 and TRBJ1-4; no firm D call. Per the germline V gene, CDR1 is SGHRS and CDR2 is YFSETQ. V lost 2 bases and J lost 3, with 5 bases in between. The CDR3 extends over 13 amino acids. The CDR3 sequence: CASSFGPNEKLFF. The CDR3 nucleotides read TGCGCCAGCAGCTTTGGGCCTAATGAAAAACTGTTTTTT. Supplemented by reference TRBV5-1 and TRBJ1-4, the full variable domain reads KAGVTQTPRYLIKTRGQQVTLSCSPISGHRSVSWYQQTPGQGLQFLFEYFSETQRNKGNFPGRFSGRQFSNSRSEMNVSTLELGDSALYLCASSFGPNEKLFFGSGTQLSVL.

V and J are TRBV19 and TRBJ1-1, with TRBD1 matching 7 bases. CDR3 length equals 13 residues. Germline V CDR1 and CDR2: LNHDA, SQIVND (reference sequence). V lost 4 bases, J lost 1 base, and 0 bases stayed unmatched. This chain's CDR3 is CASSRQGNTEAFF. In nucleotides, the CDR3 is TGTGCCAGTAGTAGACAGGGGAACACTGAAGCTTTCTTT.

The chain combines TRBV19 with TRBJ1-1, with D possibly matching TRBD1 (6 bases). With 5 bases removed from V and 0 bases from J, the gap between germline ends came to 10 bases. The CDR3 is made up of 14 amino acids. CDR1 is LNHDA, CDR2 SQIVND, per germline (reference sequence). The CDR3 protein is CASSPQGLNTEAFF. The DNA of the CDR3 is TGTGCCAGTAGTCCACAGGGCCTGAACACTGAAGCTTTCTTT. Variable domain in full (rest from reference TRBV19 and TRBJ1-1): DGGITQSPKYLFRKEGQNVTLSCEQNLNHDAMYWYRQDPGQGLRLIYYSQIVNDFQKGDIAEGYSVSREKKESFPLTVTSAQKNPTAFYLCASSPQGLNTEAFFGQGTRLTVV.

In DNA form, the CDR3 reads TGCGCCAGCAGCCAAGTCGGGGGGGAGGGTTTGCAGTACTTC. Protein sequence: CASSQVGGEGLQYF. This chain connects TRBV4-3 to TRBJ2-7, with 8 nucleotides matching TRBD2. From germline, CDR1 is LGHNA and CDR2 YSLEER. J was trimmed by 9 bases and V by 1 base; bases with no gene match: 8. This CDR3 region has 14 residues.

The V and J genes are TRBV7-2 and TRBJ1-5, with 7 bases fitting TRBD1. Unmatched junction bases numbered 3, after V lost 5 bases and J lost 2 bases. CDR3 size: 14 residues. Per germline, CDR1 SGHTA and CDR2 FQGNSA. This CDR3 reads CASSATGGNQPQHF. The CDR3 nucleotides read TGTGCCAGCAGCGCAACAGGGGGCAATCAGCCCCAGCATTTT.

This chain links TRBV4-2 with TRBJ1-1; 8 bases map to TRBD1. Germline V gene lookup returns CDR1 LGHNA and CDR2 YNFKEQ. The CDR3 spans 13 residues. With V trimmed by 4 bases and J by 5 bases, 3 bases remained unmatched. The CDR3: CASSPGQGTEAFF. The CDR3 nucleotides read TGTGCCAGCAGCCCTGGACAGGGTACTGAAGCTTTCTTT.